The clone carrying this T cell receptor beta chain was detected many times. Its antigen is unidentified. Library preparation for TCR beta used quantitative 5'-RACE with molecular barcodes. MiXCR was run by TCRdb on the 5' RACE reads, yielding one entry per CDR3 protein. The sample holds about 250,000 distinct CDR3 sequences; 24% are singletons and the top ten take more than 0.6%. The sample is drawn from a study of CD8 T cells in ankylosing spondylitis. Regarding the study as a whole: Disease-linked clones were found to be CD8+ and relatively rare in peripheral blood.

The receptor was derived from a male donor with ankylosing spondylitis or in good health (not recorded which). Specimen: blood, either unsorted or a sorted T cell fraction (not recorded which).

The CDR3 loop reads CSPLIGTEAFF. The CDR3 region has the DNA TGCAGCCCCTTGATCGGCACTGAAGCTTTCTTT. The rearrangement uses TRBV29-1 and TRBJ1-1; D call uncertain. Germline CDR1 is SQVTM and CDR2 is ANQGSEA. Trimming cost V 8 bases and J 4 bases, with 11 bases left between them. This CDR3 comprises 11 residues.